This is a list of T cell receptor beta chains from one sample in a study of response to subunit inactivated influenza vaccine. TCRdb recomputed calls from the RT-PCR reads with MiXCR, one row per CDR3 protein. The sample holds some 850,000 distinct CDR3 sequences; around 20% are singletons and the top ten take roughly 10%. The specimen was PBMCs from blood, collected 5 days after vaccination. The receptors were sampled from a man aged 45-60 years who received an inactivated influenza vaccine. Each CDR3 is given with its conserved first and last residue. The D gene is left open where the match is weak. Clone size appears in some rows only: once, few, many, or a class for an expanded clone.

NA,TRBJ2-3,NA,TRBV5-4,TGTGCCAGCAGCTCACCACACACAGATACGCAGTATTTT,CASSSPHTDTQYF
NA,TRBJ2-5,NA,TRBV18,TGTGCCAGCTCACGACGTATCCAAGAGACCCAGTACTTC,CASSRRIQETQYF
many,TRBJ1-2,TRBD1,TRBV12-3/TRBV12-4,TGTGCCAGCAGTTTAGCGTTTGGCAGGGGGCAGAGCTATGGCTACACCTTC,CASSLAFGRGQSYGYTF
few,TRBJ1-6,NA,TRBV27,TGTGCCAGCAAGTCTGTGGGTTCACCCCTCCACTTT,CASKSVGSPLHF
NA,TRBJ2-7,NA,TRBV20-1,TGCAGTGCGGCTTCTCTCAGCTCCTACGAGCAGTACTTC,CSAASLSSYEQYF
few,TRBJ2-1,NA,TRBV6-1,TGTGCCACCTGGGACCGTCTGGTCAATGAGCAGTTCTTC,CATWDRLVNEQFF
NA,TRBJ1-1,NA,TRBV4-2,TGTGCCAGCAGCCAAGATGTCGCCGGACACGGTCGCACTGAAGCTTTCTTT,CASSQDVAGHGRTEAFF
NA,TRBJ1-5,NA,TRBV6-5,TGTGCCAGCAGTTACTCCCGAGATAGCAATCAGCCCCAGCATTTT,CASSYSRDSNQPQHF
few,TRBJ2-1,NA,TRBV5-6,TGTGCCAGCAGCTTGTTGGAGGGGTCGGCGAATGAGCAGTTCTTC,CASSLLEGSANEQFF
NA,TRBJ2-7,NA,TRBV6-1,TGTGCCAGCAATCAGGGAAGAAGCGAGACCTACGAGCAGTACTTC,CASNQGRSETYEQYF
many,TRBJ2-2,NA,TRBV20-1,TGCAGTGCTAGGAGGAACACCGGGGAGCTGTTTTTT,CSARRNTGELFF
NA,TRBJ2-5,TRBD1,TRBV20-1,TGCAGTGCAATCCGACAGGGCGTGGAGACCCAGTACTTC,CSAIRQGVETQYF
NA,TRBJ2-3,NA,TRBV20-1,TGCAGTGCTAGAGTTAGCGGATACACAGATACGCAGTATTTT,CSARVSGYTDTQYF
NA,TRBJ2-5,TRBD2,TRBV6-2/TRBV6-3,TGTGCCAGCAGGCGATGGACTAGCGGGGGCCTGGCGATAGAGACCCAGTACTTC,CASRRWTSGGLAIETQYF
few,TRBJ1-4,TRBD1,TRBV24-1,TGTGCCACCAGTGATCCGGGACAGGGAAATGAAAAACTGTTTTTT,CATSDPGQGNEKLFF
NA,TRBJ2-3,TRBD2,TRBV12-3/TRBV12-4,TGTACCTTCAGTTTAGCGCCACCAAGACTAGCGGGAGAAGATACGCAGTATTTT,CTFSLAPPRLAGEDTQYF
few,TRBJ2-1,NA,TRBV7-8,TGTGCCAGCAGCTCCAATAGCCTTGACAATGAGCAGTTCTTC,CASSSNSLDNEQFF
NA,TRBJ2-5,NA,TRBV4-2,TGTGCCAGCAGCCCCCGTGGAGCGTCACAAGAGACCCAGTACTTC,CASSPRGASQETQYF
many,TRBJ2-3,NA,TRBV7-9,TGTGCCAGCAGCTTTGCTACCAACACAGATACGCAGTATTTT,CASSFATNTDTQYF
NA,TRBJ1-3,NA,TRBV3-1,TGTGCCAGCAGCCATGAGGGGGGACGAAACACCATATATTTT,CASSHEGGRNTIYF
few,TRBJ1-6,NA,TRBV5-1,TGCGCCAGCAGCACGACTCCGGCGAGGAATTCACCCCTCCACTTT,CASSTTPARNSPLHF
NA,TRBJ2-2,NA,TRBV7-9,TGTGCCCAAGGACAGCCCTTGAACACCGGGGAGCTGTTTTTT,CAQGQPLNTGELFF
few,TRBJ1-1,TRBD1,TRBV6-1,TGTGCCAGCAGTACAGAGACAGGGTCCACTGAAGCTTTCTTT,CASSTETGSTEAFF
NA,TRBJ1-1,TRBD1,TRBV15,TGTGCCACCAGCAGAGAGCGGGACAGGGGGATCACTGAAGCTTTCTTT,CATSRERDRGITEAFF
NA,TRBJ2-5,TRBD1,TRBV15,TGTGCCACCAGCAGAGATGGGACAGGGGGAGAGACCCAGTACTTC,CATSRDGTGGETQYF
NA,TRBJ2-1,TRBD2,TRBV5-1,TGCGCCAGCAGCCGACTAGCGGGAGGCGAGGATGAGCAGTTCTTC,CASSRLAGGEDEQFF
NA,TRBJ1-2,NA,TRBV5-1,TGCGCCAGCAGCTTGTCGCAGGGCGAAGGCTACACCTTC,CASSLSQGEGYTF
NA,TRBJ2-2,TRBD1,TRBV4-3,TGCGCCAGCAGCCAGGACAGGGGTGTGTCCGGGGAGCTGTTTTTT,CASSQDRGVSGELFF
few,TRBJ1-6,NA,TRBV7-2,TGTGCCAGCAGCTCGACAGCTCATAATTCACCCCTCCACTTT,CASSSTAHNSPLHF
NA,TRBJ2-7,NA,TRBV29-1,TGCAGTACCGCGGGGCCAGGGAACGAGCAGTACTTC,CSTAGPGNEQYF
NA,TRBJ1-2,TRBD1,TRBV5-5,TGTGCCAGCAGACGGGACAGCTATGGCTACACCTTC,CASRRDSYGYTF
NA,TRBJ2-5,TRBD2,TRBV28,TGTGCCAGCAGTACCTGGACTAGCACCCTCCAAGAGACCCAGTACTTC,CASSTWTSTLQETQYF
few,TRBJ1-2,NA,TRBV20-1,TGCAGTGCTAGAGTACCAGAGAGAAATGGCTACACCTTC,CSARVPERNGYTF
few,TRBJ1-1,NA,TRBV29-1,TGCAGCTGTCGAAGTAGGAACACTGAAGCTTTCTTT,CSCRSRNTEAFF
few,TRBJ2-7,NA,TRBV4-1,TGCGCCAGCAGCCGCGCATTTCTGCCCTCCTACGAGCAGTACTTC,CASSRAFLPSYEQYF
few,TRBJ2-5,NA,TRBV4-3,TGCGCCAGCAGCCGGGGGGCTAGCGGAGGCCAGACCCAGTACTTC,CASSRGASGGQTQYF
NA,TRBJ2-1,NA,TRBV15,TGTGCCACCAGCAGCGACGGTCGGACTGTTTCCTACAATGAGCAGTTCTTC,CATSSDGRTVSYNEQFF
NA,TRBJ1-3,TRBD1,TRBV12-3/TRBV12-4,TGTGCCAGCAGGCCCTCGACAGGGCCTGGAAACACCATATATTTT,CASRPSTGPGNTIYF
NA,TRBJ2-7,NA,TRBV11-1,TGTGCCAGCAGCCTGACGACATTGACCTACGAGCAGTACTTC,CASSLTTLTYEQYF
NA,TRBJ2-1,TRBD2,TRBV11-1,TGTGCCAGCAGCTCAACCGGGCCTAGCGGGAGGGAGAGAGCATACAATGAGCAGTTCTTC,CASSSTGPSGRERAYNEQFF
few,TRBJ1-4,NA,TRBV4-3,TGCGCCAGCAGCCAAGAAAATACCGGGCGGGAAAAACTGTTTTTT,CASSQENTGREKLFF
few,TRBJ1-2,NA,TRBV11-2,TGTGCCAGCAGCTTAGACGGGACGGCCTATGGCTACACCTTC,CASSLDGTAYGYTF
many,TRBJ2-3,TRBD1,TRBV7-9,TGTGCCAGCAGCCCGACAGGGGGCATGGATACGCAGTATTTT,CASSPTGGMDTQYF
few,TRBJ2-5,TRBD1,TRBV20-1,TGCAGTGCTAGGATCTATATTTCCCGGACAGGGACCCAGTACTTC,CSARIYISRTGTQYF
NA,TRBJ1-5,NA,TRBV7-2,TGTGCCAGCAGCTTAGTAGGGGCGGGACACCAGCCCCAGCATTTT,CASSLVGAGHQPQHF
NA,TRBJ2-1,NA,TRBV5-1,TGCGCCAGCAGCTTGGGGACGGCAAGAGAGCAGTTCTTC,CASSLGTAREQFF
NA,TRBJ2-1,TRBD2,TRBV20-1,TGCAGTGCTAGAGGATGGACTAGCGGGAGTGCCTATGAGCAGTTCTTC,CSARGWTSGSAYEQFF
NA,TRBJ2-6,NA,TRBV5-6,TGTGCCAGCACCGGACCAGGGATCAGCTCTGGGGCCAACGTCCTGACTTTC,CASTGPGISSGANVLTF
NA,TRBJ2-1,NA,TRBV25-1,TGTGCCAGCAGTGAATATAGCGCTGGGAATGAGCAGTTCTTC,CASSEYSAGNEQFF
NA,TRBJ2-5,TRBD1,TRBV5-1,TGCGCCAGCAGCTTGGGAGCGGGACAGGGGGCGAAGACCCAGTACTTC,CASSLGAGQGAKTQYF
few,TRBJ2-1,TRBD1,TRBV12-3/TRBV12-4,TGTGCCAGCAGTTTAGAGGGGGCTTACAATGAGCAGTTCTTC,CASSLEGAYNEQFF
few,TRBJ2-3,TRBD1,TRBV28,TGTGCCAGCAGTTCACAGGGGGACTCTTCTTGGGCAGATACGCAGTATTTT,CASSSQGDSSWADTQYF
NA,TRBJ2-7,NA,TRBV30,TGTGCCTGGAGCGGAGGGACACGAGCCTACGAGCAGTACTTC,CAWSGGTRAYEQYF
NA,TRBJ2-1,NA,TRBV18,TGTGCCAGCTCACCCCTAGCCCCTGAGCAGTTCTTC,CASSPLAPEQFF
few,TRBJ2-3,TRBD2,TRBV12-3/TRBV12-4,TGTGCCAGCAGGAAGGCGGGGGGGCCAGATACGCAGTATTTT,CASRKAGGPDTQYF